This TCR beta chain was sequenced for a study of T cell repertoires in cytomegalovirus infection. Study-level background: In public TCR beta signatures, there were indications of both CMV infection and matching HLA type.

Via MiXCR, TCRdb re-called the reads, giving one row per CDR3 protein. The sample records approximately 630,000 distinct CDR3 sequences, less than 25% being singletons. The study's findings and limits: Frequencies of public TCR beta families were cumulated, and this identified carriers of CMV plus the relevant HLA. The ex vivo response showed dominance by HLA-C-restricted CMV-specific TCR beta clonotypes.

The V gene's germline CDR1 is DFQATT and CDR2 SNEGSKA (reference sequence). V dropped 3 bases and J dropped 5 bases, with 13 bases sitting between them. The CDR3 consists of 14 residues. This clonotype occurred a few times. Its antigen is still unknown. This TCR was sampled from a human donor in good health (CMV status not recorded). Some clones in this sample may be carry-over from other donors' samples. The sample was CD8+ T cells from PBMCs. The V and J genes are TRBV20-1 and TRBJ1-4; possible D gene TRBD1, 6 bases. The CDR3 DNA is TGCAGTGCTAGGGTGGACAGTTTAAATGAAAAACTGTTTTTT. As protein: CSARVDSLNEKLFF.